This T cell receptor (beta chain) was identified during a study of T cell repertoires in cytomegalovirus infection. Overall study findings and caveats: There were HLA-C-restricted CMV-specific TCR beta clonotypes dominating the ex vivo response.

Comment on this clonotype: As yet, its antigen is unknown.

MiXCR, applied by TCRdb to the reads, yields one record per CDR3 protein. The data hold 450,000 to 600,000 distinct CDR3 sequences, with around 10% observed a single time. The TCR originated in a human donor in good health (CMV status not recorded). Some clones in this sample may be carry-over from other donors' samples. The sequencing sample was made of PBMCs.

CDR3 region: CASSILTPARSGANVLTF. The CDR3 DNA sequence: TGTGCCAGTAGTATCCTAACACCAGCGAGGTCGGGGGCCAACGTCCTGACTTTC. The V gene is TRBV19, the J gene TRBJ2-6; D call uncertain. In germline, CDR1 is LNHDA, CDR2 SQIVND (reference sequence). The ends were cut back, 3 bases at V and 4 bases at J, with 19 bases in the middle. The CDR3 sequence is 18 residues long.